This TCR beta chain came from a study of T cells in Graves' hyperthyroidism and ophthalmopathy. From RNA transcripts, TCR beta CDR3 regions were amplified. When the TCR CDR3 underwent first-round RT-PCR, the HTBI primer set was used. MiXCR was run by TCRdb on the multiplex PCR reads, yielding one entry per CDR3 protein. The sample carries roughly 360,000 distinct CDR3 sequences, 13% recorded once. This clonotype was recorded many times. Between the trimmed V and J ends, which lost 2 bases and 6 bases, there was a span of 8 bases. Germline CDR1 is GTSNPN and CDR2 is SVGIG (reference sequence). The CDR3 is 11 residues long. Hyperthyroidism had been newly diagnosed in patients aged 18 to 65, and its duration was under 2 months. Preceding any ophthalmopathy symptoms, the blood sample dates from first hyperthyroidism diagnosis. The authors took PBMCs from about 9.5 ml fresh peripheral blood.

The J gene is TRBJ2-7, the V gene TRBV30; D is undetermined. The clonotype comes from a man younger than 40 with Graves' hyperthyroidism that later progressed to Graves' ophthalmopathy. Sequenced: blood. Here the CDR3 reads CAWSPAFEQYF. The DNA for the CDR3 is TGTGCCTGGAGTCCGGCTTTCGAGCAGTACTTC.